The present TCR beta chain was sequenced within a study of cytomegalovirus exposure and HLA in healthy donors. The study's findings and limits: The authors confirmed in vitro that a few CMV-associated chains were specific for CMV antigens.

On this clone: Its cognate antigen is unknown.

V was clipped by 3 bases and J by 2 bases, with 13 bases between them. In germline, CDR1 is MDHEN, CDR2 SYDVKM. CDR3 length equals 15 residues. Both 60 Vbeta primers and 13 Jbeta primers went into the PCR. Assay: immunoSEQ multiplex PCR; the TCRdb copy retains only in-frame clones and omits some. The sample consists of roughly 100,000 clones, approximately 77% of them appearing once. Source material: PBMCs. The chain employs TRBV28 and TRBJ1-2; D gene uncertain. This clonotype was sampled from a woman in her 40s in good health and CMV-seronegative. CDR3 sequence (DNA): TGTGCCAGCAGTTTCATTCAGGCCAGCAACTATGGCTACACCTTC. This codes for CASSFIQASNYGYTF.